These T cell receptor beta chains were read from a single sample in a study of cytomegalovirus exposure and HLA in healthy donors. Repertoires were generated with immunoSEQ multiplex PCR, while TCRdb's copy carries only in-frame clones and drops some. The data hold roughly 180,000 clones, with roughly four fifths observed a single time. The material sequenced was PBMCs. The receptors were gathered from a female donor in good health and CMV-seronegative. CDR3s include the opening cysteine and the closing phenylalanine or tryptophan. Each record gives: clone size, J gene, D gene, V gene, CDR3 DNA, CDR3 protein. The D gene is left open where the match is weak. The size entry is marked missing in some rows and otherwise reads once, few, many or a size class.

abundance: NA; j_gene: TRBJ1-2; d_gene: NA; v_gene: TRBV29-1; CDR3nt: TGCAGCGTTGAAGTAGAGGGCACGAAAGCTAACTATGGCTACACCTTC; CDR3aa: CSVEVEGTKANYGYTF
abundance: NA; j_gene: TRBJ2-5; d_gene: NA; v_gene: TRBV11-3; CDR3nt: TGTGCCAGCAGCTTCACCCACAGGGTCGGGGAGACCCAGTACTTC; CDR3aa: CASSFTHRVGETQYF
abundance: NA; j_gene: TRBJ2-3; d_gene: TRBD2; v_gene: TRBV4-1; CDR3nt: TGCGCCAGCAGCCAAGATTGGCGGGGGGCCGGGTCAGATACGCAGTATTTT; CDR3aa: CASSQDWRGAGSDTQYF
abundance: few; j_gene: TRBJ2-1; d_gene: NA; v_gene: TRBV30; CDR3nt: TGTGCCGGGGCCGATAATGAGCAGTTCTTC; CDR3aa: CAGADNEQFF
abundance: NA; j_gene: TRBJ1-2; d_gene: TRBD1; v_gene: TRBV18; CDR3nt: TGTGCCAGCTCACCGGGGCAGGGGGACGGCTACACCTTC; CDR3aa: CASSPGQGDGYTF
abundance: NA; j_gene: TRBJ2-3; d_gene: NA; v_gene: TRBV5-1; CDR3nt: TGCGCCAGCAGCCCGGGGGACAGTCGAGCTAGCACAGATACGCAGTATTTT; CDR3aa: CASSPGDSRASTDTQYF
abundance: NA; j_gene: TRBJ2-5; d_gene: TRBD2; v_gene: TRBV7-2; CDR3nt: TGTGCCAGCAGCTTAGGTCTAGCGGGGGGCCCCCAAGAGACCCAGTACTTC; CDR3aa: CASSLGLAGGPQETQYF
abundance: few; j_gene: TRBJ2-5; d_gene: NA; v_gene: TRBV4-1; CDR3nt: TGCGCCAGCAGCCAAGATCCCCGGGAGACCCAGTACTTC; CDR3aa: CASSQDPRETQYF
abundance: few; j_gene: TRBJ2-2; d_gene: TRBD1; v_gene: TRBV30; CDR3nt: TGTGCCTGGAACAGGGGGAACACCGGGGAGCTGTTTTTT; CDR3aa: CAWNRGNTGELFF
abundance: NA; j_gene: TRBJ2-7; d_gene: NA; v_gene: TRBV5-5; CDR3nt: TGTGCCAGCAGCTTTACCCAGGGCTACGAGCAGTACTTC; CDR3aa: CASSFTQGYEQYF
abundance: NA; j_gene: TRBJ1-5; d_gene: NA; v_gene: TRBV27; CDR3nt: TGTGCCAGCAGCCACAGGGCGCGGAATCAGCCCCAGCATTTT; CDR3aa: CASSHRARNQPQHF
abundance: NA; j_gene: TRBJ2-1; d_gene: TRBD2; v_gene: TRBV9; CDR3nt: TGTGCCAGCAGCCCTTCGGGGGGGTCCTACAATGAGCAGTTCTTC; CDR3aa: CASSPSGGSYNEQFF
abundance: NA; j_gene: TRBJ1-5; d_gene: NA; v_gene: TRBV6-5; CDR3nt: TGTGCCAGCTCCCCCTCGGGGAGGCAGTCTCAGCCCCAGCATTTT; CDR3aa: CASSPSGRQSQPQHF
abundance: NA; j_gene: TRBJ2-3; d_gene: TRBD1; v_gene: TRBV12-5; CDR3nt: TGTGCTAGTGGCACCGGGACAGGGGCTTACACAGATACGCAGTATTTT; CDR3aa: CASGTGTGAYTDTQYF
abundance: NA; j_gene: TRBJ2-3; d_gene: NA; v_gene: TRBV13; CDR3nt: TGTGCCAGCAGCTTCCTCAGCGGGCCAGATTGGTATTTT; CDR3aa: CASSFLSGPDWYF
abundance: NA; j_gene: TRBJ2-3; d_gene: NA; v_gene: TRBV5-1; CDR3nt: TGCGCCAGCAGCCCTAGCGTTGGTACAGATACGCAGTATTTT; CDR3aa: CASSPSVGTDTQYF
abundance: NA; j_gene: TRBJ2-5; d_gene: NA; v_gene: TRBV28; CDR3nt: TGTGCCAGCAGTTTCCCTAGTTTAGAGACCCAGTACTTC; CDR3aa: CASSFPSLETQYF
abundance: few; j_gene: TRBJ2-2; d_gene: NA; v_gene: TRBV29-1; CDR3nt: TGCAGCGGGGGCAGAACGAACACCGGGGAGCTGTTTTTT; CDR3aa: CSGGRTNTGELFF
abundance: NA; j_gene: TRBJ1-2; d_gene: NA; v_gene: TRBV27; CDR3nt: TGTGCCAGCAGTGGGGGGGTCCGAAACAACTATGGCTACACCTTC; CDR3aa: CASSGGVRNNYGYTF
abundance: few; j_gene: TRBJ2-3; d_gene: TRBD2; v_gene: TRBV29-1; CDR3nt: TGCAGCGTTGAAGGGGGAGACACTAGCGGGGGGCGCACAGATACGCAGTATTTT; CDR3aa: CSVEGGDTSGGRTDTQYF
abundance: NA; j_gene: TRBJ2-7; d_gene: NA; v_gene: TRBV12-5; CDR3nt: TGTGCTAGTGGTTCTCGACCGCTCCGGGACGAGCAGTACTTC; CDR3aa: CASGSRPLRDEQYF
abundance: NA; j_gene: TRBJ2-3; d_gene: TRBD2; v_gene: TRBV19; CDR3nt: TGTGCCAGTAGCACAAGGACTAGCGGGAGAGGTTCCTTCACAGATACGCAGTATTTT; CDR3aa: CASSTRTSGRGSFTDTQYF
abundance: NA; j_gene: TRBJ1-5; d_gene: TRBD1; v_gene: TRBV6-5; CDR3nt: TGTGCCAGCAGTTACACCCAGGGGGCTCAGCCCCAGCATTTT; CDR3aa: CASSYTQGAQPQHF
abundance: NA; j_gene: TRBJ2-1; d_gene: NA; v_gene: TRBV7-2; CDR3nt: TGTGCCAGCAGCTTAGGGCTAGCGTTTAGCTCCTACAATGAGCAGTTCTTC; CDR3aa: CASSLGLAFSSYNEQFF